These T cell receptor beta chains were read from a single sample in a study of shared clonotypes between healthy human individuals. Some clones are missing from TCRdb's copy, which holds only in-frame ones; the method was immunoSEQ multiplex PCR. Of 950,000 to 1,200,000 clones listed, approximately 77% are singletons. The source material was memory CD4+ T cells from PBMCs. The receptor set was obtained from a man aged 18 to 30 in good health. Some clones in this sample may be carry-over from other donors' samples. The CDR3 runs from the conserved cysteine through the conserved F or W. The D gene is left open where the match is weak. Some rows have no size entry. The others give once, few or many, or a class for an expanded clone.

j_call clone_size v_call cdr3_length d_call cdr3_aa cdr3_nt
TRBJ1-1 - TRBV6-5 11 - CASSTYTEAFF TGTGCCAGCAGCACCTACACTGAAGCTTTCTTT
TRBJ2-3 - TRBV5-1 15 - CASSLWWGPTDTQYF TGCGCCAGCAGCTTGTGGTGGGGACCGACAGATACGCAGTATTTT
TRBJ1-4 - TRBV7-9 16 TRBD1 CASSLAAGQAREKLFF TGTGCCAGCAGCTTAGCCGCGGGACAGGCCCGGGAAAAACTGTTTTTT
TRBJ2-7 few TRBV28 15 - CASSPPGALAYEQYF TGTGCCAGCAGCCCCCCGGGGGCTCTCGCCTACGAGCAGTACTTC
TRBJ2-7 - TRBV7-8 15 TRBD2 CASSPSAGGFYEQYF TGTGCCAGCAGCCCCTCGGCGGGAGGGTTCTACGAGCAGTACTTC
TRBJ2-5 - TRBV21-1 14 - CASSFCTGRKTQYF TGTGCCAGCAGCTTCTGTACGGGACGGAAGACCCAGTACTTC
TRBJ2-7 - TRBV30 14 - CAWTATLWGGEQYF TGTGCCTGGACCGCAACCCTTTGGGGCGGCGAGCAGTACTTC
TRBJ2-1 - TRBV5-1 15 TRBD2 CASSFFSGRENEQFF TGCGCCAGCAGCTTCTTTAGCGGGAGAGAGAATGAGCAGTTCTTC
TRBJ2-1 - TRBV19 16 - CATSGLGAIAFGEQFF TGTGCCACCTCGGGCCTGGGGGCCATAGCCTTCGGTGAGCAGTTCTTC
TRBJ1-3 - TRBV27 14 - CASSSRASGNTIYF TGTGCCAGCAGTTCGCGGGCGTCTGGAAACACCATATATTTT
TRBJ2-7 - TRBV5-1 15 TRBD2 CASSYLAGSFYEQYF TGCGCCAGCAGCTATCTAGCGGGAAGTTTTTACGAGCAGTACTTC
TRBJ2-7 once TRBV6-1 16 - CASSEIVGTGTYEQYF TGTGCCAGCAGTGAGATAGTGGGGACGGGTACCTACGAGCAGTACTTC
TRBJ2-3 - TRBV5-6 15 - CASSFRGLITDTQYF TGTGCCAGCAGCTTCAGGGGTCTTATCACAGATACGCAGTATTTT
TRBJ2-1 - TRBV4-2 16 - CASSQVGKSSYNEQFF TGTGCCAGCAGCCAAGTGGGGAAGAGCTCCTACAATGAGCAGTTCTTC
TRBJ2-7 - TRBV28 18 TRBD2 CASPPLGLAGGNGDEQYF TGTGCCAGTCCCCCCCTAGGACTAGCGGGAGGGAATGGCGACGAGCAGTACTTC
TRBJ1-5 - TRBV30 17 TRBD1 CAWSGFLTGGAGQPQHF TGTGCCTGGAGTGGCTTCCTTACAGGGGGCGCCGGGCAGCCCCAGCATTTT
TRBJ1-5 - TRBV2 14 - CASMTNREDQPQHF TGTGCCAGCATGACAAACAGGGAGGATCAGCCCCAGCATTTT
TRBJ2-3 - TRBV15 16 TRBD2 CATRQGGTSGTDTQYF TGTGCCACCAGACAGGGTGGGACTAGCGGAACAGATACGCAGTATTTT
TRBJ2-1 - TRBV11-2 13 - CASRPPLQGEQFF TGTGCCAGCAGGCCGCCCTTACAGGGTGAGCAGTTCTTC
TRBJ1-1 - TRBV5-4 15 - CASSLAATVNTEAFF TGTGCCAGCAGCTTAGCAGCGACTGTGAACACTGAAGCTTTCTTT
TRBJ2-3 once TRBV2 16 TRBD2 CASGGTSGRLKDTQYF TGTGCCAGCGGGGGGACTAGCGGGAGGTTAAAAGATACGCAGTATTTT
TRBJ1-4 - TRBV4-1 16 - CASSLLRGSGDEKLFF TGCGCCAGCAGCCTACTGAGGGGGTCGGGAGATGAAAAACTGTTTTTT
TRBJ1-3 - TRBV5-1 14 TRBD1 CASSHGTVGNTIYF TGCGCCAGCAGCCACGGGACAGTTGGAAACACCATATATTTT
TRBJ1-1 - TRBV5-1 16 TRBD1 CASSLRVTGGVAEAFF TGCGCCAGCAGCCTCCGAGTAACAGGGGGGGTTGCTGAAGCTTTCTTT
TRBJ1-2 - TRBV6-6 14 TRBD1 CASSWTGGRDGYTF TGTGCCAGCAGTTGGACAGGGGGTAGGGATGGCTACACCTTC
TRBJ1-1 - TRBV21-1 19 - CASSPPRLPDIFGNTEAFF TGTGCCAGCAGCCCCCCCCGCCTCCCGGACATCTTTGGGAACACTGAAGCTTTCTTT
TRBJ2-1 - TRBV4-2 15 - CASSLGQPHYNEQFF TGTGCCAGCAGCCTAGGACAGCCGCACTACAATGAGCAGTTCTTC
TRBJ1-1 - TRBV5-4 14 - CASSLGQMNTEAFF TGTGCCAGCAGCTTGGGGCAGATGAACACTGAAGCTTTCTTT
TRBJ2-1 - TRBV7-8 14 TRBD2 CASSSSGIYNEQFF TGTGCCAGCAGCTCTAGCGGGATTTACAATGAGCAGTTCTTC
TRBJ1-1 - TRBV30 12 TRBD1 CAWNPDRGEAFF TGTGCCTGGAACCCGGACAGGGGCGAAGCTTTCTTT
TRBJ2-7 - TRBV28 14 - CASSSLGVTYEQYF TGTGCCAGCAGTTCCCTGGGGGTTACCTACGAGCAGTACTTC
TRBJ2-1 - TRBV2 14 TRBD2 CASSGGGSHNEQFF TGTGCCAGCTCGGGAGGCGGGAGCCACAATGAGCAGTTCTTC
TRBJ2-3 few TRBV4-1 15 - CASSQDLSSTDTQYF TGCGCCAGCAGCCAAGATTTGAGCAGCACAGATACGCAGTATTTT
TRBJ1-5 - TRBV7-9 15 TRBD1 CASTIGDSPLGTQHF TGTGCCAGCACCATCGGGGACAGCCCCCTGGGGACCCAGCATTTT
TRBJ1-3 - TRBV19 14 TRBD1 CASEVTGEGNTIYF TGTGCCAGTGAAGTGACAGGGGAAGGAAACACCATATATTTT
TRBJ2-1 - TRBV7-9 18 TRBD2 CASSLPYRLAGVKNEQFF TGTGCCAGCAGCTTACCCTATCGACTAGCGGGAGTTAAGAATGAGCAGTTCTTC
TRBJ2-7 - TRBV7-9 15 TRBD1 CASSLASGGPYEQYF TGTGCCAGCAGCTTAGCCTCAGGGGGCCCCTACGAGCAGTACTTC
TRBJ2-1 - TRBV7-3 14 - CASSLTGTYNEQFF TGTGCCAGCAGCTTGACGGGTACCTACAATGAGCAGTTCTTC
TRBJ1-2 - TRBV25-1 16 - CASRGLSQLANYGYTF TGTGCCAGCAGGGGCCTTTCCCAACTGGCTAACTATGGCTACACCTTC
TRBJ2-5 few TRBV4-2 16 TRBD2 CASSQEELAGEKTQYF TGTGCCAGCAGCCAAGAGGAACTAGCGGGAGAAAAGACCCAGTACTTC
TRBJ1-2 - TRBV28 13 - CASMNRDGYGYTF TGTGCCAGCATGAACAGGGACGGCTATGGCTACACCTTC
TRBJ2-7 - TRBV7-3 13 - CASSPPGGHEQYF TGTGCCAGCAGCCCACCGGGCGGGCACGAGCAGTACTTC
TRBJ2-7 - TRBV28 13 TRBD1 CASSLTGYREQYF TGTGCCAGCAGCCTGACAGGGTATCGGGAGCAGTACTTC
TRBJ2-2 - TRBV2 17 TRBD2 CASSEVDRLADTGELFF TGTGCCAGCAGTGAAGTCGATCGGCTAGCGGACACCGGGGAGCTGTTTTTT
TRBJ2-3 - TRBV18 14 - CASSLPGATDTQYF TGTGCCAGCTCACTCCCCGGGGCCACAGATACGCAGTATTTT